These 20 T cell receptor beta chains were sequenced from one sample in a study of blood T cell repertoires in COVID-19. TCRdb's copy holds only in-frame clones and misses some; the assay was immunoSEQ multiplex PCR. The profile covers about 170,000 clones, with about 85% appearing a single time and 1% to 1.5% taken by the ten largest. Source material: peripheral blood. These receptors were taken from a man aged 60-69 years who had recovered from COVID-19.

The genes are TRBV9 and TRBJ1-3, with unresolved D. Trimming removed 4 bases from V and 0 bases from J, with 14 bases in between. This CDR3 is built from 16 residues. Germline V gene data show CDR1 as SGDLS and CDR2 as YYNGEE. In DNA form, the CDR3 reads TGTGCCAGCAGCCCTCGGGTCGGTAGCTCTGGAAACACCATATATTTT. Its protein is CASSPRVGSSGNTIYF. The whole variable domain, remainder taken from reference TRBV9 and TRBJ1-3, is DSGVTQTPKHLITATGQRVTLRCSPRSGDLSVYWYQQSLDQGLQFLIQYYNGEERAKGNILERFSAQQFPDLHSELNLSSLELGDSALYFCASSPRVGSSGNTIYFGEGSWLTVV.

On this clone itself: Within the sample, other DNA sequences also encode this same CDR3. The chain combines TRBV6-2 or TRBV6-3 with TRBJ1-5; no definite D call. The CDR3 has 14 amino acids. V was trimmed by 3 bases and J by 1 base, leaving 7 bases between them. Germline V lookup: CDR1 MNHEY, CDR2 SVGEGT. CDR3 in amino acids: CASSYGGSNQPQHF. As DNA, the CDR3 is TGTGCCAGCAGTTATGGCGGGAGCAATCAGCCCCAGCATTTT.

This clone was detected only once. The chain combines TRBV9 with TRBJ2-7; 7 bases are shared with TRBD1. This CDR3 is 15 amino acids long. The germline gives CDR1 SGDLS, CDR2 YYNGEE. V shed 0 bases and J 3 bases; nucleotides not matched to a gene: 6. Here the CDR3 DNA reads TGTGCCAGCAGCGTAGGTGAAGGGGGCGGCTACGAGCAGTACTTC. Amino acid sequence: CASSVGEGGGYEQYF. Full variable domain (remainder filled in from reference TRBV9 and TRBJ2-7): DSGVTQTPKHLITATGQRVTLRCSPRSGDLSVYWYQQSLDQGLQFLIQYYNGEERAKGNILERFSAQQFPDLHSELNLSSLELGDSALYFCASSVGEGGGYEQYFGPGTRLTVT.

The chain recombines TRBV3-1 (or the pseudogene TRBV3-2) with TRBJ1-2; D gene unclear. Germline loops: CDR1 LGHDT, CDR2 YNNKEL (reference sequence). The length of the CDR3 is 14 residues. Trimming removed 4 bases from V and 1 base from J, with 10 bases in between. The CDR3 nucleotides read TGTGCCAGCAGCCTTGAGTACCTTAACTATGGCTACACCTTC. It encodes CASSLEYLNYGYTF.

V usage is TRBV5-4 and J usage is TRBJ1-2, with 8 bases identical to TRBD1. The CDR3 loop spans 14 amino acids. Per the germline V gene, CDR1 is SGHNT and CDR2 is YYREEE (reference sequence). V shed 5 bases and J 4 bases; nucleotides not matched to a gene: 7. This CDR3 is CASRPGQGIYGYTF. The CDR3 DNA sequence: TGTGCCAGCAGACCAGGACAGGGAATCTATGGCTACACCTTC. Using reference TRBV5-4 and TRBJ1-2 for the parts outside the CDR3, the full variable domain is ETGVTQSPTHLIKTRGQQVTLRCSSQSGHNTVSWYQQALGQGPQFIFQYYREEENGRGNFPPRFSGLQFPNYSSELNVNALELDDSALYLCASRPGQGIYGYTFGSGTRLTVV.

This clone was recorded once. The V gene is TRBV2, the J gene TRBJ1-5; 7 bases are a match to TRBD1. The CDR3 consists of 20 residues. Trimming at V came to 3 bases and at J to 0 bases, leaving 17 bases not matched to a gene. Germline CDR1 reads SNHLY; CDR2 reads FYNNEI. The CDR3 nucleotides read TGTGCCAGCAGTGAGGGGCCCGGGACAGTGACACCTTATAGCAATCAGCCCCAGCATTTT. This codes for CASSEGPGTVTPYSNQPQHF.

With respect to this clone: The germline gene is not matched at one end of the junction; a read error may be the cause. V is TRBV9 and J is TRBJ1-1, with 12 bases fitting TRBD1. The CDR3 is 12 residues long. Germline V gene sequence: CDR1 SGDLS, CDR2 YYNGEE. The CDR3 DNA reads as TGTGCCAGCAGCGCCCGGGACAGGGGGCCCTCATTT. It encodes CASSARDRGPSF.

As concerns this clone: This may be a read error, as it is one base from a much larger clone. This sample includes further DNA sequences coding for the same CDR3. This chain joins TRBV19 and TRBJ1-2, with 8 bases identical to TRBD1. CDR3 length equals 14 residues. Per the germline V gene, CDR1 is LNHDA and CDR2 is SQIVND (reference sequence). CDR3 loop: CASRDRVRDYGYTF. In nucleotides, the CDR3 is TGTGCCAGTAGGGACAGGGTCCGGGACTATGGCTATACCTTC.

The chain uses TRBV27 and TRBJ2-7, with a weak D call TRBD1 (5 bases). Germline V lookup: CDR1 MNHEY, CDR2 SMNVEV (reference sequence). This CDR3 has 14 residues. V was clipped by 5 bases and J by 5 bases, with 16 bases between them. The CDR3 loop reads CASSPGQGRNEQYF. CDR3 nucleotides: TGTGCCAGCAGTCCCGGCCAGGGCCGGAACGAGCAGTACTTC.

The chain is built from TRBV11-2 and TRBJ1-6, with D maybe TRBD1 (6 bases). With 1 base removed from V and 10 bases from J, the gap between germline ends came to 14 bases. The CDR3 loop spans 15 amino acids. CDR1 and CDR2 (germline): SGHAT, FQNNGV. This CDR3 is CASSLVARGESPLHF. The CDR3 nucleotides are TGTGCCAGCAGCTTAGTTGCCAGGGGTGAATCACCCCTCCACTTT.

This chain links TRBV7-2 with TRBJ2-7; 10 bases map to TRBD2. The J segment lost 5 bases and the V segment lost 5 bases, leaving 6 bases of the junction unmatched. Per the germline V gene, CDR1 is SGHTA and CDR2 is FQGNSA. This CDR3 has 14 amino acids. Here the CDR3 DNA reads TGTGCCAGCAGCACTACTAGCGGGGTCAACGAGCAGTACTTC. It specifies CASSTTSGVNEQYF. The complete variable domain, with remaining parts taken from reference TRBV7-2 and TRBJ2-7, reads GAGVSQSPSNKVTEKGKDVELRCDPISGHTALYWYRQSLGQGLEFLIYFQGNSAPDKSGLPSDRFSAERTGGSVSTLTIQRTQQEDSAVYLCASSTTSGVNEQYFGPGTRLTVT.

This rearrangement joins TRBV19 to TRBJ2-1; the match to TRBD2 covers 7 bases. The CDR3 contains 15 residues. Germline V CDR1 and CDR2: LNHDA, SQIVND (reference sequence). Losses at the gene ends were 6 bases for V and 5 bases for J; bases not matched to a gene: 10. CDR3 in amino acids: CASSPIVGGNNEQFF. The CDR3 nucleotides read TGTGCCAGTAGCCCCATCGTGGGAGGGAACAATGAGCAGTTCTTC.

This CDR3 reads CASSLEGASNQPQHF. The CDR3 region has the DNA TGTGCCAGCAGCTTAGAGGGGGCCAGCAATCAGCCCCAGCATTTT. The chain joins TRBV7-9 to TRBJ1-5, with TRBD1 identical over 7 bases. V lost 1 base and J lost 1; bases outside the gene matches: 1. CDR1 SEHNR and CDR2 FQNEAQ come from the germline V gene (reference sequence). The CDR3 runs to 15 residues. Supplemented by reference TRBV7-9 and TRBJ1-5, the full variable domain reads DTGVSQNPRHKITKRGQNVTFRCDPISEHNRLYWYRQTLGQGPEFLTYFQNEAQLEKSRLLSDRFSAERPKGSFSTLEIQRTEQGDSAMYLCASSLEGASNQPQHFGDGTRLSIL.

The rearrangement uses TRBV6-5 and TRBJ2-5; 10 bases map to TRBD1. The V and J ends lost 11 bases and 3 bases, in that order; junction bases with no gene match: 9. CDR3 size: 14 residues. Looked up from germline, CDR1 is MNHEY and CDR2 is SVGAGI. This CDR3 reads CAPSRDRGKETQYF. As DNA, the CDR3 is TGTGCCCCCTCCCGGGACAGGGGAAAAGAGACCCAGTACTTC.

This chain links TRBV7-8 with TRBJ2-7; D perhaps matches TRBD1 (6 bases). Trimming left V 1 base short and J 7 bases short, with 20 bases between. This CDR3 comprises 16 residues. CDR1 is SGHVS, CDR2 FQNEAQ, per germline. The DNA for the CDR3 is TGTGCCAGCAGCTTAGAACAGCAGGATGGCCAGGGGGAGCAGTACTTC. This codes for CASSLEQQDGQGEQYF.

The rearrangement uses TRBV15 and TRBJ1-2; possible D gene TRBD1, 6 bases. Germline lookup yields CDR1 LNHNV and CDR2 YYDKDF (reference sequence). V shed 3 bases and J shed 7 bases, with 6 bases lying between them. The CDR3 runs 11 residues. The CDR3 nucleotides read TGTGCCACCAGCAGCAGGGGTGGCTACACCTTC. Translation: CATSSRGGYTF.

The rearrangement joins TRBV19 to TRBJ2-2, with TRBD1 identical over 7 bases. The CDR3 has 14 amino acids. CDR1 and CDR2 (germline): LNHDA, SQIVND (reference sequence). With 7 bases clipped from V and 3 bases from J, the junction kept 5 bases outside the gene matches. Here the CDR3 DNA reads TGTGCCAGTAAGGGGGCCCCGGACACCGGGGAGCTGTTTTTT. It is translated as CASKGAPDTGELFF. Filled out from reference TRBV19 and TRBJ2-2, the complete variable domain reads DGGITQSPKYLFRKEGQNVTLSCEQNLNHDAMYWYRQDPGQGLRLIYYSQIVNDFQKGDIAEGYSVSREKKESFPLTVTSAQKNPTAFYLCASKGAPDTGELFFGEGSRLTVL.

This clone was seen a single time. The chain carries TRBV7-9 and TRBJ1-4, with 7 bases fitting TRBD1. The V segment lost 3 bases and the J segment 4 bases; nucleotides outside the gene matches: 5. Germline V gene lookup returns CDR1 SEHNR and CDR2 FQNEAQ (reference sequence). The CDR3 loop spans 15 amino acids. In nucleotides, the CDR3 is TGTGCCAGCAGCTTCCGGGACAGATATAATGAAAAACTGTTTTTT. It specifies CASSFRDRYNEKLFF.

The chain links TRBV10-3 to TRBJ2-3, with TRBD2 as a possible D gene (5 bases). This CDR3 has 14 amino acids. Germline V gene data show CDR1 as ENHRY and CDR2 as SYGVKD. Trimming removed 2 bases from V and 4 bases from J, with 10 bases in between. CDR3 loop: CAISEGESADTQYF. In DNA form, the CDR3 reads TGTGCCATCAGTGAGGGGGAGTCCGCAGATACGCAGTATTTT.

V is TRBV3-1 (or the pseudogene TRBV3-2) and J is TRBJ1-6, with D unresolved. Per germline, CDR1 LGHDT and CDR2 YNNKEL (reference sequence). CDR3 length equals 16 residues. With 0 bases removed from V and 5 bases from J, the gap between germline ends came to 11 bases. CDR3 in amino acids: CASSQDRSRNNSPLHF. The CDR3 coding sequence is TGTGCCAGCAGCCAAGATAGGAGCAGAAATAATTCACCCCTCCACTTT.